This TCR beta chain comes out of a study of shared clonotypes between healthy human individuals. Some clones are missing from TCRdb's copy, which holds only in-frame ones; the method was immunoSEQ multiplex PCR. This table holds some 2,500,000 clones, 92% found once. The junction had 10 bases not matched to a gene; V was cut back by 1 base and J by 8 bases. The germline gives CDR1 SGHDT, CDR2 YYEEEE. The CDR3 has 17 amino acids. The source material was naive CD4+ T cells from PBMCs. Subset specified: CD45RA+ positively selected. The chain combines TRBV5-6 with TRBJ2-4; 12 bases agree with TRBD2. This TCR came from a man younger than 35 in good health. Some clones in this sample may be carry-over from other donors' samples. The DNA of the CDR3 is TGTGCCAGCAGCTTGATCGCTAGCGGGAGGGCCGCCCACATTCAGTACTTC. Protein product: CASSLIASGRAAHIQYF. Drawing the rest from reference TRBV5-6 and TRBJ2-4, the complete variable domain is DAGVTQSPTHLIKTRGQQVTLRCSPKSGHDTVSWYQQALGQGPQFIFQYYEEEERQRGNFPDRFSGHQFPNYSSELNVNALLLGDSALYLCASSLIASGRAAHIQYFGAGTRLSVL.